Detailed here is one TCR beta chain. The clone's antigen remains unknown. No qualities accompany the bases; no much larger clone lies one base away. This entry is derived from a study of technical replicates of blood from a handful of donors (dated by TCRdb to about 2017). Libraries were constructed by the immunoSEQ multiplex PCR assay. TCRdb stores this immuneACCESS table with in-frame sequences only. Part of the clones is absent; in the studies checked, under half of the shortfall reflects unresolved V genes, and no reason is known for the rest. This sample gives about 73,000 clones in total; 90% of them show up just once. Approximately 4.6% of the sample lies in the top ten. The source material was PBMCs. The source is a human donor in good health. Some clones in this sample may be carry-over from other donors' samples.

CDR3 region: CASRDWHSYEQYF. The nucleotides are TGTGCCAGCCGGGACTGGCACTCCTACGAGCAGTACTTC. Recombination joined TRBV2 with TRBJ2-7, and possibly TRBD2, on 6 matching bases. Taken from cysteine to phenylalanine, the CDR3 has 13 residues. Of the read, only the CDR3 DNA is kept; its 39 bases are in frame from base 1. The V end loses 8 bases and the J end loses 0 bases, and a stretch of 11 bases separates them. CDR1 and CDR2, per the germline V gene, are SNHLY and FYNNEI.